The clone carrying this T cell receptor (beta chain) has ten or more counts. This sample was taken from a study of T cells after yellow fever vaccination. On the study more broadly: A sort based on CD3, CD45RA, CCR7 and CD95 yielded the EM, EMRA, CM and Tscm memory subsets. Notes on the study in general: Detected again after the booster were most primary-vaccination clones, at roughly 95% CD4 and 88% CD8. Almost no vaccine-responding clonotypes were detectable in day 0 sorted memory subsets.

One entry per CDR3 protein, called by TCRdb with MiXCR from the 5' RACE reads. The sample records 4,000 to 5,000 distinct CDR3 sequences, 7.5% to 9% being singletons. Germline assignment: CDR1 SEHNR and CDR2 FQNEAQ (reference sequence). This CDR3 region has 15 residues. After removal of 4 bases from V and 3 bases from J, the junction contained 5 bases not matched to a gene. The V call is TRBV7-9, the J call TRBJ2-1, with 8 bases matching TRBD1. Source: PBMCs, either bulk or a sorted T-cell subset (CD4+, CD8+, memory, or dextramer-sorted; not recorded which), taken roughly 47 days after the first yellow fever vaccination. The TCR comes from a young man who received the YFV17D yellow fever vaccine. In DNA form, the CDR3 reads TGTGCCAGCAGCTCCTCAGGGGGCCTCTACAATGAGCAGTTCTTC. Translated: CASSSSGGLYNEQFF.